The T cell receptor (beta chain) under discussion was sequenced for a study of shared clonotypes between healthy human individuals. Only CD45RO-negative cells positively selected for CCR7 counted as naive CD8 cells, so terminally differentiated effector memory CD45RA+ cells were excluded. About this clone itself: The antigen is undetermined.

Overall study findings and caveats: Clonotypes which were not shared had lower generation probabilities than clonotypes that all four donors shared. As a rule, naive subsets had a larger estimated richness than memory subsets.

Germline CDR1 MDHEN, CDR2 SYDVKM. The CDR3 sequence is 17 residues long. J was trimmed by 2 bases and V by 5 bases; bases with no gene match: 11. Assay execution proceeded at the deep level. Sorted-subset replicate PCRs used 150 to 200 ng DNA, approximately 33,000 T cell genomes. Here immunoSEQ multiplex PCR was the method, and the copy in TCRdb shows in-frame clones only, minus some. Altogether approximately 600,000 clones are present, approximately 95% being singletons, with the ten largest covering approximately 0.11%. This TCR was recovered from a woman younger than 45 in good health. The sequenced sample was naive CD8+ T cells sorted from blood. The chain couples TRBV28 to TRBJ2-1; 8 bases line up with TRBD2. The CDR3 DNA reads TGTGCCAGCAGTACCTCACTAGCGGCTCCGACCTACAATGAGCAGTTCTTC. Protein: CASSTSLAAPTYNEQFF.